This T cell receptor beta chain was profiled in a study of T cells in Graves' hyperthyroidism and ophthalmopathy (dated by TCRdb to the late 2010s). Describing the broader study: Peripheral blood was collected at initial diagnosis, before any treatment. The 100 discovery patients were divided at random into training and test sets in a 7:3 ratio. Once sampling was done, hyperthyroidism patients were given methimazole at a starting dose of 30 mg daily, whereas ophthalmopathy patients were given high-dose intravenous methylprednisolone. To identify TCR V-J signatures that set the groups apart, the researchers used a discovery cohort of about a hundred patients, made up of 43 with Graves' ophthalmopathy and about 60 with stable Graves' hyperthyroidism. Whether ophthalmopathy could be predicted prospectively was tested in an independent validation cohort made up of under 20 hyperthyroidism patients plus 17 patients who later progressed to ophthalmopathy. In addition, the study compared T-cell repertoires in thyroid tissue and in blood from over 5 Graves' hyperthyroidism patients. The paper describes TCR Vbeta CDR3 sequencing of 140 or so peripheral blood samples, made up of approximately 40 ophthalmopathy patients, 70 to 75 hyperthyroidism patients and 17 progressor patients.

This clonotype was counted only a few times. The target of this receptor is not known. No base qualities exist here, and no much larger clone lies one base off it. Ophthalmopathy patients had moderately to severely active disease, with a Clinical Activity Score of 3 or more, a NOSPECS grade of 4 or more, and a disease duration of less than 3 months. Any patient with an uncontrolled infection, another autoimmune disease, pregnancy or lactation was excluded. Diagnoses relied on clinical symptoms, serum thyroxine and TRAb, thyroid ultrasound and orbital computed tomography. PBMCs were isolated from more than 9 ml of fresh peripheral blood by Ficoll-Paque density gradient centrifugation. Total RNA was extracted using Trizol reagent, and RNA quality was assessed on an Agilent 2100 Bioanalyzer. CDR1 and CDR2 are drawn from the germline V gene: KGHSH, LQKENI. Unmatched junction bases come to 6, with V trimmed by 5 bases and J by 5 bases. Reading from cysteine to phenylalanine, the CDR3 counts 14 amino acids. Only the CDR3 portion is preserved as DNA: 42 bases, with reading frame beginning at the first base.

TCR beta CDR3 regions were amplified from RNA transcripts. A first-round RT-PCR of the TCR CDR3 used the HTBI primer set with the Qiagen OneStep RT-PCR kit. Libraries were constructed in a second round of multiplex PCR, after which size selection and purification were performed. Sequencing of the libraries was done on an Illumina HiSeq2000 using paired-end 100 bp reads. Under the source paper's analysis protocol: SOAPnuke was used to process the raw data, removing reads that contained adapters or uncalled bases, had a mean Phred below 15, or lacked an exact match to the constant primer or identifier. High-quality paired reads were merged using COPE v1.2.5, and each unique nucleotide sequence was defined as a clonotype. MiTCR v1.1 was used to align clonotypes to the IMGT TRBV, TRBD and TRBJ reference segments. Analysis was restricted to V-J combinations with a frequency above 0.0001, which covered 99.2% of repertoires. A TCS score was defined as the ratio of F50 (clonal expansion) to E x V (chaos), with BLOSUM62-based TCRdist applied between CDR3 peptides within each V-J. Welch's t-statistics and random forest reduced roughly 530 V-J features to 10 to 15, which were used in a naive Bayes classifier (R e1071). The public sequencing data were trimmed at Q25 with fastp and processed into clonotypes with MiXCR by TCRdb, which kept only in-frame beta chains. CDR3 protein duplicates are merged, each entry listing the most common genes and DNA. The V and J calls reflect TCRdb's pipeline rather than the authors' work. The sample records 560,000 or so distinct CDR3 sequences, 15% to 20% of which are singletons. Together, the top ten hold over 45% of the sample.

Study-wide findings and limitations: Sample size was not statistically predetermined, and investigators were not blinded to group allocation. In validation, the model predicted progression to ophthalmopathy a median of around six months before onset, with 65% to 71% sensitivity and just under 75% specificity. Ophthalmopathy was separated from stable hyperthyroidism by a 13 V-J signature model, with about 86% sensitivity and roughly 84% specificity obtained in cross-validation and 80%/75% obtained in testing. Blood samples also contained most of the expanded thyroid clonotypes (frequency above 0.001), which suggests that blood repertoires may reflect thyroid immune responses.

The TCR sequence derives from a man in his forties with Graves' ophthalmopathy. What was sequenced was blood. The V and J genes are TRBV18 and TRBJ1-2; TRBD1 lines up with 9 middle nucleotides. The CDR3 amino acid sequence is: CASSSPGQGYGYTF. The sequenced DNA is TGTGCCAGCTCATCCCCGGGACAGGGTTATGGCTACACCTTC. The CDR3 plus the reference TRBV18 and TRBJ1-2 genes for the other parts give the full variable domain: NAGVMQNPRHLVRRRGQEARLRCSPMKGHSHVYWYRQLPEEGLKFMVYLQKENIIDESGMPKERFSAEFPKEGPSILRIQQVVRGDSAAYFCASSSPGQGYGYTFGSGTRLTVV.